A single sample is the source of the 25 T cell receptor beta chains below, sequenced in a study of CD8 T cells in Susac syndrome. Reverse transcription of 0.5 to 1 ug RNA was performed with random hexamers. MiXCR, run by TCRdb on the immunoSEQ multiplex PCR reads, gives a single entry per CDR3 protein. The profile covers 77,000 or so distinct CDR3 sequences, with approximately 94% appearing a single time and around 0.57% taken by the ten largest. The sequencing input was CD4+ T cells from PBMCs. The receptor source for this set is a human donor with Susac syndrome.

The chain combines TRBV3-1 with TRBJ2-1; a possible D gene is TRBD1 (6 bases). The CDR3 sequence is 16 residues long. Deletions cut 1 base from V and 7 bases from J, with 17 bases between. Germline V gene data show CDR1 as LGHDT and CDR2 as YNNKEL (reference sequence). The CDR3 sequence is CASSQVGATSRNEQFF. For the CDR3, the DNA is TGTGCCAGCAGCCAAGTGGGGGCAACATCAAGGAATGAGCAGTTCTTC.

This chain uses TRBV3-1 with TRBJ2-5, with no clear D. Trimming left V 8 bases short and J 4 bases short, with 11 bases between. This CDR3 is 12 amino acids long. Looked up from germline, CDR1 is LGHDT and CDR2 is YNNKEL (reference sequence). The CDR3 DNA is TGTGCCAGCGGGTTTGCAGGAGAGACCCAGTACTTC. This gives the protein CASGFAGETQYF.

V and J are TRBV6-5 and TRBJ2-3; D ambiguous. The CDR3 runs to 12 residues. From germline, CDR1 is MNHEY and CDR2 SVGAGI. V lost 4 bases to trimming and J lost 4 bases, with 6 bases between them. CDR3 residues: CASSSSSDTQYF. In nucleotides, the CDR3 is TGTGCCAGCAGTTCCTCATCAGATACGCAGTATTTT.

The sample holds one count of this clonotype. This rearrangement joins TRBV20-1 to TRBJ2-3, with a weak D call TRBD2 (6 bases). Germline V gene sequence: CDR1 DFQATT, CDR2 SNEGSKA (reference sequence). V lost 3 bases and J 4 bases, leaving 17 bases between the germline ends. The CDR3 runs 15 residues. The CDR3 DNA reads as TGCAGTGCTAGGGGTGGTTTCGGGAGAGCAGATACGCAGTATTTT. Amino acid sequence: CSARGGFGRADTQYF.

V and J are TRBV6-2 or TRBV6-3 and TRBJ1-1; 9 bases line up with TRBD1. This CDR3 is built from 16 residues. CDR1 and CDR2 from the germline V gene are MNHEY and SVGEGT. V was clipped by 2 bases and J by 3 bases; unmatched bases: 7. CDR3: CASSYPTGGADTEAFF. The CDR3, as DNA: TGTGCCAGCAGTTACCCTACAGGGGGCGCAGACACTGAAGCTTTCTTT.

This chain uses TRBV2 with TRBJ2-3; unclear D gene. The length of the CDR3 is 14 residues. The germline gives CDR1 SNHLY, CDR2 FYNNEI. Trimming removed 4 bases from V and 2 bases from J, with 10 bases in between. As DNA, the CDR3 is TGTGCCAGCAGTGGCGAAGGGAACACAGATACGCAGTATTTT. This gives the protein CASSGEGNTDTQYF.

The CDR3 here is CSVAGQLAKNIQYF. The CDR3 region has the DNA TGCAGCGTTGCCGGCCAGCTAGCCAAAAACATTCAGTACTTC. This chain joins TRBV29-1 and TRBJ2-4; no firm D call. Germline V CDR1 and CDR2: SQVTM, ANQGSEA. The ends were cut back, 4 bases at V and 0 bases at J, with 10 bases in the middle. The CDR3 contains 14 residues. Together with reference TRBV29-1 and TRBJ2-4, the CDR3 gives the full variable domain: SAVISQKPSRDICQRGTSLTIQCQVDSQVTMMFWYRQQPGQSLTLIATANQGSEATYESGFVIDKFPISRPNLTFSTLTVSNMSPEDSSIYLCSVAGQLAKNIQYFGAGTRLSVL.

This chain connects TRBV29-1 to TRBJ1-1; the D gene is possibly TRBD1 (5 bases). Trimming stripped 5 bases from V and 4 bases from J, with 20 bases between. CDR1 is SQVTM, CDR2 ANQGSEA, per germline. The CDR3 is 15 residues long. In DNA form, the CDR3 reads TGCAGCGTTCCCAGACAGCCCGTCAAGGGCACTGAAGCTTTCTTT. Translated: CSVPRQPVKGTEAFF.

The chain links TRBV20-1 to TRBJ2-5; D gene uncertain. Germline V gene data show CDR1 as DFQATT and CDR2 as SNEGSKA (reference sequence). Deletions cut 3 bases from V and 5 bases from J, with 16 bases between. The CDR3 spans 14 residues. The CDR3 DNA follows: TGCAGTGCTAGTTCGGTAGCCTTCGTTGAGACCCAGTACTTC. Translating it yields CSASSVAFVETQYF.

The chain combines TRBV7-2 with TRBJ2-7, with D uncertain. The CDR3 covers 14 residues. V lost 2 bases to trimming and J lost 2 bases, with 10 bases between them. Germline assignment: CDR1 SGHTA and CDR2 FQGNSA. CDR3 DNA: TGTGCCAGCAGCTTAATGTCCGCTACCTACGAGCAGTACTTC. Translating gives CASSLMSATYEQYF.

The CDR3 spells CASSSGQVAYEQYF. In DNA form, the CDR3 reads TGTGCCAGCAGCTCGGGACAGGTCGCCTACGAGCAGTACTTC. This chain uses TRBV9 with TRBJ2-7, with 8 nucleotides matching TRBD1. Losses at the gene ends were 4 bases for V and 2 bases for J; bases not matched to a gene: 5. The CDR3 runs 14 residues. Germline V gene sequence: CDR1 SGDLS, CDR2 YYNGEE.

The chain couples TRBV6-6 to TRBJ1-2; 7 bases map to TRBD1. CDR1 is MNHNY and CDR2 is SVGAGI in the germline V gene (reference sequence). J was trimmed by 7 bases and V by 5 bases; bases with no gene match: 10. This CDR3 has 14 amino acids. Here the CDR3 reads CASSETGISGGYTF. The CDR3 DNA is TGTGCCAGCAGTGAGACAGGGATTTCGGGTGGCTACACCTTC.

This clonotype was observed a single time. The CDR3 DNA sequence: TGTGCCAGCAGCTTGGGGACAAGAGTCTTCTATGGCTACACCTTC. It encodes CASSLGTRVFYGYTF. The chain recombines TRBV7-9 with TRBJ1-2; weak D call: TRBD1 (6 bases). From germline, CDR1 is SEHNR and CDR2 FQNEAQ (reference sequence). The CDR3 is 15 residues long. Trimming pared 3 bases from V and 4 bases from J, leaving 15 bases between.

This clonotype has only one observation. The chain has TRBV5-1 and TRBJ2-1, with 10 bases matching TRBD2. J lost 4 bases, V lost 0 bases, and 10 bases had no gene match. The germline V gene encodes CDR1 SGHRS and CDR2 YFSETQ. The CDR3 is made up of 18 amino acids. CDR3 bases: TGCGCCAGCAGCTTGGCGGTTAGCGGGGGGCAAAATTACAATGAGCAGTTCTTC. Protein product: CASSLAVSGGQNYNEQFF.

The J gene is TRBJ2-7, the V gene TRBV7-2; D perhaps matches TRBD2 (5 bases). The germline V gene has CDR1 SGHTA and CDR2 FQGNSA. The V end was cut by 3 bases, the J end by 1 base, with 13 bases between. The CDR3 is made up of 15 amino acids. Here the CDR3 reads CASSLGGSASYEQYF. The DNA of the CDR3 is TGTGCCAGCAGCTTGGGCGGGTCGGCGTCCTACGAGCAGTACTTC.

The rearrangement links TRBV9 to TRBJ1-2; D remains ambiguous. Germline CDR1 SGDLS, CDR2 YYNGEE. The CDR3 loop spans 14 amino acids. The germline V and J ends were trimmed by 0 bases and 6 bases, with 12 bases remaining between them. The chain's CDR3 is CASSVESWINGYTF. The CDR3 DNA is TGTGCCAGCAGCGTAGAAAGTTGGATCAATGGCTACACCTTC.

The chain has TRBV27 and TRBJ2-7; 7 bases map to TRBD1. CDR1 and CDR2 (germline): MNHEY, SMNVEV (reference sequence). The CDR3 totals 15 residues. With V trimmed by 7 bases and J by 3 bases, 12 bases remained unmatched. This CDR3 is CASTPRQGPFYEQYF. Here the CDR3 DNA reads TGTGCCAGCACTCCTAGACAGGGACCCTTCTACGAGCAGTACTTC.

In DNA, the CDR3 is TGTGCCAGCAGCTTTAGGGCGTGGACTAGCAATCAGCCCCAGCATTTT. This encodes CASSFRAWTSNQPQHF. The J gene is TRBJ1-5, the V gene TRBV7-2; unclear D gene. V gave up 3 bases and J gave up 0 bases, with 12 bases separating them. This CDR3 region has 16 residues. Germline V gene data show CDR1 as SGHTA and CDR2 as FQGNSA.

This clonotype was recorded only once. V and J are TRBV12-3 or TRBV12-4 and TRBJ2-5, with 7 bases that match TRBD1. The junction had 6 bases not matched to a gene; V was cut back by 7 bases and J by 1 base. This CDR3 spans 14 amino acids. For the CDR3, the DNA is TGTGCCAGCAATTCTCGGGACAGCCAAGAGACCCAGTACTTC. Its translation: CASNSRDSQETQYF.

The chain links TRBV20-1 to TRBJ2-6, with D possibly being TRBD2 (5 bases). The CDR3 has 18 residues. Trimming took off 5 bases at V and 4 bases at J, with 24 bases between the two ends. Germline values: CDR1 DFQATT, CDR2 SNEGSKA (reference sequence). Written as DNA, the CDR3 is TGCAGTGCTGTACCTTTGGCTTCCGGGGTAACGGGGGCCAACGTCCTGACTTTC. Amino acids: CSAVPLASGVTGANVLTF.

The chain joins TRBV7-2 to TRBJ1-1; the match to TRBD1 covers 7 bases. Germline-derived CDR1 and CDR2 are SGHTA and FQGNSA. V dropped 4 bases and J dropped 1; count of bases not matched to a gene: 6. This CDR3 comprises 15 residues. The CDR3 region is CASSSPRDRNTEAFF. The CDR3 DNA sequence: TGTGCCAGCAGCTCCCCCCGGGACAGGAACACTGAAGCTTTCTTT.

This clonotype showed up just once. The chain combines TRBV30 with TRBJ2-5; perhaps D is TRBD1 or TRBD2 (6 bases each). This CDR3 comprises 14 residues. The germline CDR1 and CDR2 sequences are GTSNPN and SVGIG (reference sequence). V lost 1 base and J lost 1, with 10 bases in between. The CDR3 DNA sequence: TGTGCCTGGAGTGGGAGGGGGTCCCAAGAGACCCAGTACTTC. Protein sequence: CAWSGRGSQETQYF.

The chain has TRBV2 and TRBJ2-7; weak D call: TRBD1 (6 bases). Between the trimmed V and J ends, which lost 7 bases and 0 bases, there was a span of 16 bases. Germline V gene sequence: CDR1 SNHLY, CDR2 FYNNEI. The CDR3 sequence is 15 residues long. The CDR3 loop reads CASTQLGGSSYEQYF. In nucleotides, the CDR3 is TGTGCCAGCACTCAACTAGGGGGAAGCTCCTACGAGCAGTACTTC.

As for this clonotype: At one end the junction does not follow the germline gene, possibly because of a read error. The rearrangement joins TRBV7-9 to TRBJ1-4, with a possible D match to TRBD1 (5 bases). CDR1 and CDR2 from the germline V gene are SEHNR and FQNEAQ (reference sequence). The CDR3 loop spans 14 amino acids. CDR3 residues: CASSPRGTAGFGIF. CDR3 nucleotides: TGTGCCAGCAGCCCCCGGGGCACGGCCGGTTTCGGGATTTTT.

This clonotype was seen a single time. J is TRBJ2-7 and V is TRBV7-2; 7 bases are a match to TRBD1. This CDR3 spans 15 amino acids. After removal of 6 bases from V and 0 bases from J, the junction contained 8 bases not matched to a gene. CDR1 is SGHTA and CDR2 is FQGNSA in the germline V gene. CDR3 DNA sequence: TGTGCCAGCAGTAGACCCGACAGGGCCTCCTACGAGCAGTACTTC. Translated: CASSRPDRASYEQYF.